The T cell receptor beta chain described here comes from a study of blood T cell repertoires in COVID-19. Study as a whole: T cells, B-cell-depleted T cells, or PBMCs provided the cDNA or gDNA that served as material.

TCRdb keeps only in-frame clones here, not all; method: immunoSEQ multiplex PCR. The sample records a few hundred thousand clones, 86% being singletons. This CDR3 has 13 amino acids. The V gene lost 7 bases and the J gene lost 7 bases, with 16 bases spanning the gap. The chain recombines TRBV12-3 or TRBV12-4 with TRBJ2-5; D perhaps matches TRBD2 (5 bases). Sequencing was performed on peripheral blood. This clonotype was sampled from a young man with active or convalescent COVID-19. The CDR3 spells CASTPSGRGTQYF. CDR3 nucleotides: TGTGCCAGCACCCCCAGCGGACGGGGGACCCAGTACTTC.